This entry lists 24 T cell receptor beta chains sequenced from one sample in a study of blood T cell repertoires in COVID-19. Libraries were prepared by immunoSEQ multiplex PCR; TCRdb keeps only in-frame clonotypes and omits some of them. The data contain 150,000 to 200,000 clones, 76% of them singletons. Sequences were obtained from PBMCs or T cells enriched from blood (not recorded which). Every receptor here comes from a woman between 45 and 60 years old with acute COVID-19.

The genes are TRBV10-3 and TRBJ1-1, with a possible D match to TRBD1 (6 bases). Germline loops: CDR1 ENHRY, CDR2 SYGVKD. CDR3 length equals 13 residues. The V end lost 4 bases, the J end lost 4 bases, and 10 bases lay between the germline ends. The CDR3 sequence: CAISVQGTTEAFF. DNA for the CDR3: TGTGCCATCAGTGTACAGGGAACCACTGAAGCTTTCTTT.

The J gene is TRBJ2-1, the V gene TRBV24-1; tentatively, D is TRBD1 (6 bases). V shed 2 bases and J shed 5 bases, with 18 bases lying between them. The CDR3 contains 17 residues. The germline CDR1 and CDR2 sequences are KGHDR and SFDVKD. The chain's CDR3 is CATSDSQGFPRDNEQFF. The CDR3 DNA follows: TGTGCCACCAGTGATTCGCAGGGGTTTCCTCGGGACAATGAGCAGTTCTTC.

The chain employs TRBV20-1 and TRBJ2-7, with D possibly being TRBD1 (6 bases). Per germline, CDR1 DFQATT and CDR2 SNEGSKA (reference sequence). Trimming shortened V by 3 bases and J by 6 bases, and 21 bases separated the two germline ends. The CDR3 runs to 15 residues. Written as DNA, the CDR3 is TGCAGTGCTAGTCTTCCGGCAGGAGGCAGGGGCGAGCAGTACGTC. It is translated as CSASLPAGGRGEQYV.

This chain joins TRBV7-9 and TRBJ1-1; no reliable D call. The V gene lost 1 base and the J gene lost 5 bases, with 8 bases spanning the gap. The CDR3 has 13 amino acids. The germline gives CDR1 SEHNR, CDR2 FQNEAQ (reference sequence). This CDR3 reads CASSLGAMTEAFF. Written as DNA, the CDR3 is TGTGCCAGCAGCTTAGGTGCGATGACTGAAGCTTTCTTT.

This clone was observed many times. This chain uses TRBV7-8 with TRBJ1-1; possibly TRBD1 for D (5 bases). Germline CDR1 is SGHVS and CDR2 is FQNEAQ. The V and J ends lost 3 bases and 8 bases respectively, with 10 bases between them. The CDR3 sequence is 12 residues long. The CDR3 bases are TGTGCCAGCAGCTTGGGGACTGACGAAGCTTTCTTT. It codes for CASSLGTDEAFF.

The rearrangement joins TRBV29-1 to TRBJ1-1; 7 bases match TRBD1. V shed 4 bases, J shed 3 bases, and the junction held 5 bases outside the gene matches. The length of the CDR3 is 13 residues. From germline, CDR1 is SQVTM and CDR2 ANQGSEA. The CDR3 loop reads CSVATGMDTEAFF. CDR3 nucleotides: TGCAGCGTTGCGACAGGGATGGACACTGAAGCTTTCTTT.

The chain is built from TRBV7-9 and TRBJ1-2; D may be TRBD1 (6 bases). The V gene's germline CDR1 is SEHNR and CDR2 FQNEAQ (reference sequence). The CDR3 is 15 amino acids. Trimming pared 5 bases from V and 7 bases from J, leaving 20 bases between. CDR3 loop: CASSPGQPLLFGYTF. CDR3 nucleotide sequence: TGTGCCAGCAGCCCAGGACAGCCCCTTCTGTTTGGCTACACCTTC.

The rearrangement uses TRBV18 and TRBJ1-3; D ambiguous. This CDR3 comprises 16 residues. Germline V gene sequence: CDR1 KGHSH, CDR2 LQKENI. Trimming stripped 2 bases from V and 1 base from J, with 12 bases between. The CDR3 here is CASSPYEASSGNTIYF. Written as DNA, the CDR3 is TGTGCCAGCTCACCATACGAGGCTTCTTCTGGAAACACCATATATTTT.

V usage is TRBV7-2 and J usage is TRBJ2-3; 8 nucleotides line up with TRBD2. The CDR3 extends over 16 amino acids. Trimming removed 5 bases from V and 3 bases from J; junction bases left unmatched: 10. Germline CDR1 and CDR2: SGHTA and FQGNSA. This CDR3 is CASSPPGSGGTDTQYF. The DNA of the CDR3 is TGTGCCAGCAGCCCTCCCGGGAGCGGGGGTACAGATACGCAGTATTTT.

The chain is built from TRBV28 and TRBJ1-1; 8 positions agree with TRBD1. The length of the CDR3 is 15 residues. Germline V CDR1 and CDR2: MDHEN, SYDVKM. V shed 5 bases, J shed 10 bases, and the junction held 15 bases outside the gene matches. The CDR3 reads CASSPLTGAFPRAFF. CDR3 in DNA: TGTGCCAGCAGTCCCCTGACAGGGGCCTTTCCTCGAGCTTTCTTT. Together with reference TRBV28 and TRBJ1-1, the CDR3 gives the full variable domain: DVKVTQSSRYLVKRTGEKVFLECVQDMDHENMFWYRQDPGLGLRLIYFSYDVKMKEKGDIPEGYSVSREKKERFSLILESASTNQTSMYLCASSPLTGAFPRAFFGQGTRLTVV.

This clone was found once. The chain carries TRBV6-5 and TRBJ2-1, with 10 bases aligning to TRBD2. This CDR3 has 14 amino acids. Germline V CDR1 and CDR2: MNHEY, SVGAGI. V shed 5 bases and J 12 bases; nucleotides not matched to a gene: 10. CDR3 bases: TGTGCCAGCAGTCCAGCGGGGGGGCTATTTGTGCAGTTCTTC. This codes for CASSPAGGLFVQFF.

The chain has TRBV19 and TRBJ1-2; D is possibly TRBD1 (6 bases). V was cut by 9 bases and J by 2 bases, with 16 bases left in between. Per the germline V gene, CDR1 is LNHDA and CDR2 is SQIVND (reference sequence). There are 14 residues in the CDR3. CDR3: CASRRAGANYGYTF. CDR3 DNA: TGTGCCAGCCGCCGGGCAGGGGCCAACTATGGCTACACCTTC.

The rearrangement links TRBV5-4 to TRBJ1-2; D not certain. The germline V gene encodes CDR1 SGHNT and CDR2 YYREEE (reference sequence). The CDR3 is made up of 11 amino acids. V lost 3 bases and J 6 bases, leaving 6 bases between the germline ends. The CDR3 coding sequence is TGTGCCAGCAGCTCGGTAAATGGCTACACCTTC. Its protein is CASSSVNGYTF.

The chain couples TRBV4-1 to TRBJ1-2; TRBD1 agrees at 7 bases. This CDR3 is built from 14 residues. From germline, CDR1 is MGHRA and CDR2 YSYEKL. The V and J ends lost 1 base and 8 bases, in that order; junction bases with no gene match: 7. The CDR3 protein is CASSQVEGAAGYTF. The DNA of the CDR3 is TGCGCCAGCAGCCAAGTAGAGGGGGCGGCGGGCTACACCTTC.

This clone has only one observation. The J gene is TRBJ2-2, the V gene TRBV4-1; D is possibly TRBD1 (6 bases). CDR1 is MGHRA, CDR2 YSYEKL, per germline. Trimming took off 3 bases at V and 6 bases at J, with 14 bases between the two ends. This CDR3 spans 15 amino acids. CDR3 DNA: TGCGCCAGCAGCCAGGGGGCGCGAGGGTCCGGGGAGCTGTTTTTT. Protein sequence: CASSQGARGSGELFF.

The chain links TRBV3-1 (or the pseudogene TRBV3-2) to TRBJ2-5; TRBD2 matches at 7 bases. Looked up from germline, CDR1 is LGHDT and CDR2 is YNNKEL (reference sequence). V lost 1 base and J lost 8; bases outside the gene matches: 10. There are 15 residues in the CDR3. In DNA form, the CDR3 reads TGTGCCAGCAGCCAAGCAATGACTAAGCGGGGTACCCAGTACTTC. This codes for CASSQAMTKRGTQYF.

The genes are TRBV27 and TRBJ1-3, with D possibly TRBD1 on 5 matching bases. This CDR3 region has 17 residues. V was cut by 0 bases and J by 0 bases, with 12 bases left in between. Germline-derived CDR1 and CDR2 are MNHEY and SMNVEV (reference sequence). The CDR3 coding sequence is TGTGCCAGCAGTTTATCGAGATCGGGGGGCTCTGGAAACACCATATATTTT. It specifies CASSLSRSGGSGNTIYF.

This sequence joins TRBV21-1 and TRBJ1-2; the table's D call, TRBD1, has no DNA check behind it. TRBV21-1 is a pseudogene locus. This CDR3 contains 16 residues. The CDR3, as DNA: TGTGCCAGCAGCAAAGGGAGAGGGACAGGGCTCTATGGCTACACCTTC. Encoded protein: CASSKGRGTGLYGYTF.

CDR3 in amino acids: CASSLTGGNSPLHF. In DNA, the CDR3 is TGTGCCAGCAGTCTCACTGGGGGGAATTCACCCCTCCACTTT. The chain has TRBV6-5 and TRBJ1-6; maybe TRBD1 (5 bases). This CDR3 has 14 residues. Germline lookup yields CDR1 MNHEY and CDR2 SVGAGI. V lost 5 bases, J lost 7 bases, and 12 bases lay in between.

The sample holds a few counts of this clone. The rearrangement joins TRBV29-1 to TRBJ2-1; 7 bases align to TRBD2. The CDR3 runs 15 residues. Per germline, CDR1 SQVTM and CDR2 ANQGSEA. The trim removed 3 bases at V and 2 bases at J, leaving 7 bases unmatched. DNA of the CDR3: TGCAGCGTTGAGGGGTGGGAGGGCGCCTACAATGAGCAGTTCTTC. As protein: CSVEGWEGAYNEQFF.

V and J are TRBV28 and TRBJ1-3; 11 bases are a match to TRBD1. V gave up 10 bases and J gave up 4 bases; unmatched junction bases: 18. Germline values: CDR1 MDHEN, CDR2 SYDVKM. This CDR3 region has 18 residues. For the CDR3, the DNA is TGTGCCACCTTCCGGAGGACAGGGGGCGCAAGGGTGGGAAACACCATATATTTT. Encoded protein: CATFRRTGGARVGNTIYF.

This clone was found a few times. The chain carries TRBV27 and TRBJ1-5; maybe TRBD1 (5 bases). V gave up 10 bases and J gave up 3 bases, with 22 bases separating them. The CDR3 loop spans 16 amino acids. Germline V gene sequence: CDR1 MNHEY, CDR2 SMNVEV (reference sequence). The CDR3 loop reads CATTRGGSSYNQPQHF. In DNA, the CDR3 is TGTGCCACCACAAGGGGAGGAAGCTCCTACAATCAGCCCCAGCATTTT.

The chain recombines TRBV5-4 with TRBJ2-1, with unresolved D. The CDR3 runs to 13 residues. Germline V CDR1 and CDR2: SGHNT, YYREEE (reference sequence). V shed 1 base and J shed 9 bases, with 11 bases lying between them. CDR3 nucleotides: TGTGCCAGCAGCTTGCGGGTCAGACCTGAGCAGTTCTTC. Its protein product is CASSLRVRPEQFF. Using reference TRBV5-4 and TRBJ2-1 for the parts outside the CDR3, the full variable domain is ETGVTQSPTHLIKTRGQQVTLRCSSQSGHNTVSWYQQALGQGPQFIFQYYREEENGRGNFPPRFSGLQFPNYSSELNVNALELDDSALYLCASSLRVRPEQFFGPGTRLTVL.

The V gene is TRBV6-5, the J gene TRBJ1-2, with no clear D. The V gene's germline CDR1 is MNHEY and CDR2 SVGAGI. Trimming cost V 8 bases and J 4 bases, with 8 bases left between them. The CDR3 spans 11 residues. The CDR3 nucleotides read TGTGCCAGCGGGTGGAGCTATGGCTACACCTTC. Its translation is CASGWSYGYTF.